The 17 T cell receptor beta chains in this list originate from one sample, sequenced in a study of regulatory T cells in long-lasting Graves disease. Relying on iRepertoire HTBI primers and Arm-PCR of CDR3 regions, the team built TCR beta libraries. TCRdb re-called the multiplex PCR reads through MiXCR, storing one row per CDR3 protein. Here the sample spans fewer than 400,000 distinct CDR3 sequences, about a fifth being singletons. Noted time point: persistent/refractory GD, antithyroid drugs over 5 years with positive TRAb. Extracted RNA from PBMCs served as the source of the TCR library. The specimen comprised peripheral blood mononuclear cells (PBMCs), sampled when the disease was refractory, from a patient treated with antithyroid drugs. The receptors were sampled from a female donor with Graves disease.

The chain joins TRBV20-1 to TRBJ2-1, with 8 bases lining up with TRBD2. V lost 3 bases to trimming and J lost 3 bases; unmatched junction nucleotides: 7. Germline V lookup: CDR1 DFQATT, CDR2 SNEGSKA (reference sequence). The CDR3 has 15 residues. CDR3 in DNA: TGCAGTGCTAGTGGAGCGGGAGAAAACTACAATGAGCAGTTCTTC. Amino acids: CSASGAGENYNEQFF.

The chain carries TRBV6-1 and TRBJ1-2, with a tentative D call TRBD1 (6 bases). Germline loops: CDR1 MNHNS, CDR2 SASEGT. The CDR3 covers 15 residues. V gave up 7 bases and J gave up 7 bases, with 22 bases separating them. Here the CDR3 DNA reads TGTGCCAGCAACACCGCGGACAGCATAAAGGGTGGCTACACCTTC. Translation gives CASNTADSIKGGYTF.

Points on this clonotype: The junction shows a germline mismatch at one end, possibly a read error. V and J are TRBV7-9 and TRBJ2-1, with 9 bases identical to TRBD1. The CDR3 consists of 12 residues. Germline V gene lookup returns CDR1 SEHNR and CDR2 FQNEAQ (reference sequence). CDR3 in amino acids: CASSGTGGWLLF. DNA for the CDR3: TGTGCCAGCAGCGGAACAGGGGGCTGGTTGCTCTTC.

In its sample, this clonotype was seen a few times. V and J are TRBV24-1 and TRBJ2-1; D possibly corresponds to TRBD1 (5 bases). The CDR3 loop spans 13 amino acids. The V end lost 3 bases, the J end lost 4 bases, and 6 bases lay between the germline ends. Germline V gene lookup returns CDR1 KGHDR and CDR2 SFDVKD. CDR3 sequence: CATSDRQYNEQFF. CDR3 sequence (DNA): TGTGCCACCAGTGATCGACAGTACAATGAGCAGTTCTTC.

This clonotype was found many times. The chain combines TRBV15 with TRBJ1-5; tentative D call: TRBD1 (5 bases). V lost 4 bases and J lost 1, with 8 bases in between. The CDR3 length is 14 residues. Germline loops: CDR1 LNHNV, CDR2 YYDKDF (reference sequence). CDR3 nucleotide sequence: TGTGCCACCAGCATGGGACTCAGCAATCAGCCCCAGCATTTT. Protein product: CATSMGLSNQPQHF.

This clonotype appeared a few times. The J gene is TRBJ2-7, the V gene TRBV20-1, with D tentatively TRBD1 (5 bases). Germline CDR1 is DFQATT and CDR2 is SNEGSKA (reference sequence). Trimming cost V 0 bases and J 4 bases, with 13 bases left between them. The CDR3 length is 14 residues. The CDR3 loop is CSARDSRAVYEQYF. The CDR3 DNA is TGCAGTGCTAGAGATTCCAGGGCCGTATACGAGCAGTACTTC.

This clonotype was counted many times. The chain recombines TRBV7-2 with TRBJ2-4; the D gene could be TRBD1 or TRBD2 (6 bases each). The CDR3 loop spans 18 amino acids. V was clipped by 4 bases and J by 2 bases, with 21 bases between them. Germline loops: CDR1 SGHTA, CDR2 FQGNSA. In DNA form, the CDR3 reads TGTGCCAGCAGCTCACCTTTCGATGGGGGGCTAACCAAAAACATTCAGTACTTC. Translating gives CASSSPFDGGLTKNIQYF. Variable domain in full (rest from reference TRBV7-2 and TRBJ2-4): GAGVSQSPSNKVTEKGKDVELRCDPISGHTALYWYRQSLGQGLEFLIYFQGNSAPDKSGLPSDRFSAERTGGSVSTLTIQRTQQEDSAVYLCASSSPFDGGLTKNIQYFGAGTRLSVL.

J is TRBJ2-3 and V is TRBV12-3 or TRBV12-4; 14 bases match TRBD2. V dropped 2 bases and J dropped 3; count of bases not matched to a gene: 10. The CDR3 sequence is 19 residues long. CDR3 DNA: TGTGCCAGCAGTTTATTAAGACCGGGACTAGCGGGAGATACAGATACGCAGTATTTT. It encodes CASSLLRPGLAGDTDTQYF.

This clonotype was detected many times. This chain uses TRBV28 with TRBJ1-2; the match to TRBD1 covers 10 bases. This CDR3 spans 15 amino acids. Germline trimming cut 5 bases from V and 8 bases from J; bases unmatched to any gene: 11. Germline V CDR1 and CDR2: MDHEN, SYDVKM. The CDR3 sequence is CASSPLAGTGDGYTF. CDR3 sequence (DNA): TGTGCCAGCAGTCCCCTAGCCGGGACAGGGGACGGCTACACCTTC.

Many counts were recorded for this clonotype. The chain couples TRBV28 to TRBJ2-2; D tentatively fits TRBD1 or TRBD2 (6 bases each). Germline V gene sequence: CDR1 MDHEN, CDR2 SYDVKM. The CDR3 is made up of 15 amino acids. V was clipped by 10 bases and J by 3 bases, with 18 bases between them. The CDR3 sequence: CATGSRGVDTGELFF. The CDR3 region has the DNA TGTGCCACCGGGTCGAGGGGGGTCGACACCGGGGAGCTGTTTTTT.

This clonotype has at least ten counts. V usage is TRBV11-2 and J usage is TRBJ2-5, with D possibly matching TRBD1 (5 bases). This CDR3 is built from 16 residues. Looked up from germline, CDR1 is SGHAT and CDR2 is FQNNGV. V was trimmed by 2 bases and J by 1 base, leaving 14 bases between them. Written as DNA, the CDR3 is TGTGCCAGCAGCTTATTGGCAGGGATATCCCAAGAGACCCAGTACTTC. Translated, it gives CASSLLAGISQETQYF.

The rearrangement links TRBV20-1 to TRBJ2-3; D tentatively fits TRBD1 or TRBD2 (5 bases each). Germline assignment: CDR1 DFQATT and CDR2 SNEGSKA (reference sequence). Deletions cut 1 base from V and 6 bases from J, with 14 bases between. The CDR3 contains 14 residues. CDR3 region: CSARGGGYGDTQYF. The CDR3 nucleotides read TGCAGTGCTAGAGGGGGCGGGTACGGTGATACGCAGTATTTT.

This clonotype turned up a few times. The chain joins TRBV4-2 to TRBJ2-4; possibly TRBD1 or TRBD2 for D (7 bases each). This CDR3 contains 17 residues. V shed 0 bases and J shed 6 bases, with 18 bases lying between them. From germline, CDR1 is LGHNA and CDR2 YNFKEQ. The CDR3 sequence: CASSQDRTGPGGNIQYF. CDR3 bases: TGTGCCAGCAGCCAAGATAGGACAGGACCGGGGGGAAACATTCAGTACTTC.

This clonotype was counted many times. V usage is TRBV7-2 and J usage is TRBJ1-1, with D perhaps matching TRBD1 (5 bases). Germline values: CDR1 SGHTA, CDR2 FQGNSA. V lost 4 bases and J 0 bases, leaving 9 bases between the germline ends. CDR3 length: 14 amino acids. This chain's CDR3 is CASSSTALNTEAFF. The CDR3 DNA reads TGTGCCAGCAGCTCGACAGCATTGAACACTGAAGCTTTCTTT.

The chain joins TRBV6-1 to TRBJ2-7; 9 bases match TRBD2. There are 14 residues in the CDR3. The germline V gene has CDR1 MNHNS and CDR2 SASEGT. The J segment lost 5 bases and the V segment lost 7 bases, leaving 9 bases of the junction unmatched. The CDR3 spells CASTAYSGGNEQYF. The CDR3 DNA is TGTGCCAGCACCGCTTATAGCGGGGGAAACGAGCAGTACTTC.

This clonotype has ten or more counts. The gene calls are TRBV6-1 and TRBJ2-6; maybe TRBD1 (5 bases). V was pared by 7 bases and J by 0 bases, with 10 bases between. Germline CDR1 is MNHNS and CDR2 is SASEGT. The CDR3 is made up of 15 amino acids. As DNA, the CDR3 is TGTGCCAGCAAGACAGAAATCTCTGGGGCCAACGTCCTGACTTTC. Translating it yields CASKTEISGANVLTF.

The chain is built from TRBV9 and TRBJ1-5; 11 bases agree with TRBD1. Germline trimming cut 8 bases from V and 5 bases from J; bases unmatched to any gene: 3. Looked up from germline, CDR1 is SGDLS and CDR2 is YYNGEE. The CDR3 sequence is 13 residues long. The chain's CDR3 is CASGQGADQPQHF. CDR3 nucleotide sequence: TGTGCCAGTGGACAGGGGGCTGATCAGCCCCAGCATTTT.